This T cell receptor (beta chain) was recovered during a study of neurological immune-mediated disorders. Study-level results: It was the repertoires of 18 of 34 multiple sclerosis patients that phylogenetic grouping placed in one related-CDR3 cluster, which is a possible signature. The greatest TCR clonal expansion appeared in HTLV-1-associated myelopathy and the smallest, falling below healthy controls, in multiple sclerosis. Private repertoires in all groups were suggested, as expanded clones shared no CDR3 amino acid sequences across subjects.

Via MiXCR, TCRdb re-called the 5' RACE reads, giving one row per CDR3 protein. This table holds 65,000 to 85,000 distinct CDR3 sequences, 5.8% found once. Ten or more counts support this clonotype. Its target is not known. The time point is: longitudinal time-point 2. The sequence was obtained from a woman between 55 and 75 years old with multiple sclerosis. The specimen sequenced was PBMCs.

Written as DNA, the CDR3 is TGTGCCAGCAGAACGACAGGGGGTGATGAAAAACTGTTTTTT. Amino acids: CASRTTGGDEKLFF. The V gene is TRBV12-3 or TRBV12-4, the J gene TRBJ1-4; 9 bases align to TRBD1. The CDR3 contains 14 residues. V trimming: 6 bases; J trimming: 6 bases; junction bases outside the gene matches: 5.